The TCR beta chain under discussion was sequenced for a study of cytomegalovirus exposure and HLA in healthy donors. About the research overall: Earlier sequencing of approximately 200 million T cells yielded 100 million to 120 million unique TCR beta sequences. Study findings and constraints: Upon later analysis, HLA-associated TCR beta chains proved more clonally expanded than other, equally common chains. Later work found that TCR association rates differed between HLA loci; DRB1 had the most and HLA-C the fewest. V- and J-gene trimming in TCR beta was tied to a missense DCLRE1C variant by an analysis performed later.

This clone was counted between two and nine times. The target antigen is unknown. V gave up 0 bases and J gave up 5 bases, with 8 bases separating them. CDR1 is MNHNY, CDR2 SVGAGI, per germline (reference sequence). The CDR3 loop spans 14 amino acids. Researchers ran the PCR with 60 Vbeta and 13 Jbeta primers. Data came from immunoSEQ multiplex PCR; TCRdb stores just in-frame clones and leaves some out. The data contain about 160,000 clones, around 84% of them seen just once; the ten biggest clones take up about 6%. What was sequenced was PBMCs. The J gene is TRBJ2-1, the V gene TRBV6-6; D possibly corresponds to TRBD1 (6 bases). This TCR was recovered from a man aged 50 to 60 in good health and CMV-seropositive. The CDR3 sequence is CASSYSTGNNEQFF. The CDR3 DNA follows: TGTGCCAGCAGTTACTCAACAGGGAACAATGAGCAGTTCTTC.